Many counts were recorded for the clone carrying this T cell receptor (beta chain). Time point meaning: patch test 1, 2 weeks after DPC sensitization. Treatment of the sample: therapeutic diphenylcyclopropenone sensitization with weekly scalp DPC. This sample stems from a study of human T cells and chemical hapten exposure. The CDR3 sequence is 13 residues long. Germline CDR1 and CDR2: SNHLY and FYNNEI. The V gene lost 10 bases and the J gene lost 6 bases, with 13 bases spanning the gap. One entry per CDR3 protein, called by TCRdb with MiXCR from the RACE reads. The sample has 370,000 or so distinct CDR3 sequences, roughly 4.8% seen once.

The sequences come from whole blood, collected in connection with sensitization to the hapten diphenylcyclopropenone (DPC). The receptor was isolated from a woman in her 50s with alopecia areata. Some clones in this sample may be carry-over from other donors' samples. The chain carries TRBV2 and TRBJ1-6; D gene ambiguous. CDR3 protein: CATSSAPNSPLHF. The DNA for the CDR3 is TGTGCCACCTCGTCCGCGCCTAATTCACCCCTCCACTTT.